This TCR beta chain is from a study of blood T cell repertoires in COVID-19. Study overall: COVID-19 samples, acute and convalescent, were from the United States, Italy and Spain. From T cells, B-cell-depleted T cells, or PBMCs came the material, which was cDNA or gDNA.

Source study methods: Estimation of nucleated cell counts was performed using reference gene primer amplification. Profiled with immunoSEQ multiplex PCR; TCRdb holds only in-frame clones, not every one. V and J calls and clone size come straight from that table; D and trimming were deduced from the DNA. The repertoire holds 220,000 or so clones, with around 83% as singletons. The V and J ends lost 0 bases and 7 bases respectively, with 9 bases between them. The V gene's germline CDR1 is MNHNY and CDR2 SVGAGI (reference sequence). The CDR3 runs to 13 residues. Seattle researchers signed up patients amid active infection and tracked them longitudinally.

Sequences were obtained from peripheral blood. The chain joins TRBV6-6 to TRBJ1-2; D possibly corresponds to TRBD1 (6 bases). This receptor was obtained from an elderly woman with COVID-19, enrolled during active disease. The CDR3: CASSYSGGAGYTF. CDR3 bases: TGTGCCAGCAGTTACTCCGGGGGGGCTGGCTACACCTTC.